These 15 T cell receptor beta chains were all obtained from the same sample, sequenced in a study of spatial heterogeneity in lung cancer. Time point given: blood at routine non-recurrence follow-up after resection. The sequenced material consisted of unsorted whole RNA from tumor, nontumor lung or frozen PBMC. TCRdb independently ran MiXCR on the 5' RACE reads; one entry per CDR3 protein. This sample carries tens of thousands of distinct CDR3 sequences, 6% of them seen once, and the ten largest clones take 20% to 25%. The sample in question was PBMCs, obtained at follow-up. These receptors were collected from a male donor with early-stage non-small cell lung cancer.

In its sample, this clonotype was seen a few times. This chain uses TRBV10-2 with TRBJ2-3, with 7 bases matching TRBD2. Trimming at V came to 4 bases and at J to 1 base, leaving 2 bases not matched to a gene. The CDR3 spans 14 residues. Germline V CDR1 and CDR2: WSHSY, SAAADI. The CDR3 protein is CASSVSGGTDTQYF. CDR3 sequence (DNA): TGCGCCAGCAGTGTCAGCGGGGGCACAGATACGCAGTATTTT.

The rearrangement uses TRBV20-1 and TRBJ2-3, with D maybe TRBD2 (5 bases). V lost 6 bases and J lost 4, with 14 bases in between. Germline values: CDR1 DFQATT, CDR2 SNEGSKA (reference sequence). CDR3 length equals 13 residues. CDR3 DNA: TGCAGTGCCAGCCCTAGCCAAGCAGATACGCAGTATTTT. It encodes CSASPSQADTQYF.

Remarks on this clonotype: A much larger clone differs from this one at a single base, so this may be a read error. The chain couples TRBV5-1 to TRBJ1-5; TRBD1 agrees at 8 bases. This CDR3 is 14 amino acids long. Germline CDR1 and CDR2: SGHRS and YFSETQ. The CDR3 DNA reads as TGCGCCAGCAGCTTCGGGACAGGAAATCACCCCCAGCATTTT. This translates into CASSFGTGNHPQHF.

This clonotype was seen repeatedly, ten times or more. This chain connects TRBV27 to TRBJ2-1; D gene ambiguous. Germline V gene lookup returns CDR1 MNHEY and CDR2 SMNVEV (reference sequence). V lost 2 bases, J lost 2 bases, and 16 bases lay in between. This CDR3 has 17 residues. The CDR3 coding sequence is TGTGCCAGCAGTTTACCTAACAGACGTTCAGCCTACAATGAGCAGTTCTTC. Protein: CASSLPNRRSAYNEQFF.

The sample holds a few counts of this clonotype. This chain links TRBV10-3 with TRBJ1-4; tentatively, D is TRBD1 (6 bases). Germline CDR1 ENHRY, CDR2 SYGVKD. The V end was cut by 6 bases, the J end by 8 bases, with 13 bases between. There are 13 residues in the CDR3. The CDR3 DNA is TGTGCCATCAGACAGGGTGGAGACGAAAAACTGTTTTTT. It translates to CAIRQGGDEKLFF.

This clonotype has at least ten counts. The J gene is TRBJ2-7, the V gene TRBV7-6; 7 nucleotides line up with TRBD1. Germline CDR1 is SGHVS and CDR2 is FNYEAQ. The CDR3 has 16 residues. Trimming removed 5 bases from V and 0 bases from J; junction bases left unmatched: 10. The CDR3 nucleotides are TGTGCCAGCAGCCAATTCGGACAGGCGAGCTCCTACGAGCAGTACTTC. It codes for CASSQFGQASSYEQYF. The variable domain in full, with the rest retrieved from reference TRBV7-6 and TRBJ2-7, is GAGVSQSPRYKVTKRGQDVALRCDPISGHVSLYWYRQALGQGPEFLTYFNYEAQQDKSGLPNDRFSAERPEGSISTLTIQRTEQRDSAMYRCASSQFGQASSYEQYFGPGTRLTVT.

This clonotype was seen a few times. This sequence joins TRBV6-5 and TRBJ2-7; TRBD1 aligns across 10 bases. The germline CDR1 and CDR2 sequences are MNHEY and SVGAGI. This CDR3 region has 15 residues. V shed 7 bases and J 1 base; nucleotides not matched to a gene: 7. CDR3 residues: CASTGRGQGSYEQYF. In nucleotides, the CDR3 is TGTGCCAGCACGGGCCGGGGACAGGGGTCCTACGAGCAGTACTTC.

This clonotype has a count of ten or more. The chain employs TRBV20-1 and TRBJ2-5; TRBD1 might be the D (6 bases). Trimming took off 5 bases at V and 6 bases at J, with 19 bases between the two ends. This CDR3 has 14 residues. Germline V gene lookup returns CDR1 DFQATT and CDR2 SNEGSKA (reference sequence). CDR3 sequence (DNA): TGCAGTGCTCCACCGGACAGCACGGGGCAGACCCAGTACTTC. Translation: CSAPPDSTGQTQYF.

This clonotype was detected many times. The chain joins TRBV20-1 to TRBJ1-1; D is unclear. Germline V gene sequence: CDR1 DFQATT, CDR2 SNEGSKA (reference sequence). This CDR3 has 11 amino acids. V was pared by 3 bases and J by 2 bases, with 4 bases between. The CDR3 DNA follows: TGCAGTGCTAGGTCTAACACTGAAGCTTTCTTT. Its protein product is CSARSNTEAFF.

The chain recombines TRBV20-1 with TRBJ2-7; 8 positions match TRBD1. Germline-derived CDR1 and CDR2 are DFQATT and SNEGSKA (reference sequence). The CDR3 is made up of 13 amino acids. Trimming cost V 6 bases and J 7 bases; bases outside gene matches: 11. This CDR3 reads CSAERQGLAEQYF. The CDR3 coding sequence is TGCAGTGCGGAAAGACAGGGGCTTGCGGAGCAGTACTTC.

This clonotype was counted at least ten times. The chain couples TRBV14 to TRBJ2-1, with TRBD2 identical over 14 bases. Germline V CDR1 and CDR2: SGHDN, FVKESK. This CDR3 is 17 amino acids long. J lost 9 bases, V lost 1 base, and 8 bases had no gene match. DNA of the CDR3: TGTGCCAGCAGCCAAGCTATGGGACTAGCGGGAGTGAGTGAGCAGTTCTTC. This translates into CASSQAMGLAGVSEQFF.

V gene TRBV20-1 combines with J gene TRBJ2-1, with TRBD1 identical over 8 bases. This CDR3 spans 15 amino acids. V was clipped by 3 bases and J by 2 bases; unmatched bases: 6. CDR1 and CDR2 from the germline V gene are DFQATT and SNEGSKA (reference sequence). CDR3 in DNA: TGCAGTGCTAGGCACAGGGGGTGGACCTACAATGAGCAGTTCTTC. Protein product: CSARHRGWTYNEQFF.

This clonotype has just a few counts. The chain carries TRBV7-9 and TRBJ2-7; D is perhaps TRBD1 (6 bases). V dropped 7 bases and J dropped 3 bases, with 10 bases sitting between them. Germline CDR1 is SEHNR and CDR2 is FQNEAQ (reference sequence). The length of the CDR3 is 12 residues. CDR3 bases: TGTGCCAGCAACCTAGGGGGCTACGAGCAGTACGTC. Translating gives CASNLGGYEQYV.

This clonotype was recorded at least ten times. The V gene is TRBV6-2 or TRBV6-3, the J gene TRBJ2-5; 7 bases match TRBD1. The CDR3 is 13 residues long. V shed 6 bases and J 3 bases; nucleotides not matched to a gene: 4. Germline V lookup: CDR1 MNHEY, CDR2 SVGEGT. CDR3 sequence reads: CASRSTGEETQYF. The CDR3 DNA reads as TGTGCCAGCAGATCTACAGGGGAAGAGACCCAGTACTTC.

This clonotype was detected a few times. The chain recombines TRBV5-6 with TRBJ2-7, with D possibly matching TRBD1 (5 bases). Trimming stripped 4 bases from V and 6 bases from J, with 17 bases between. CDR1 is SGHDT and CDR2 is YYEEEE in the germline V gene. This CDR3 has 14 residues. CDR3 sequence: CASSLPDSNSEQYV. DNA of the CDR3: TGTGCCAGCAGCCTCCCCGACAGTAACTCCGAGCAGTACGTC.